This T cell receptor (beta chain) was captured by sequencing in a study of CD8+ T cells in alopecia areata. Study in general: Twice a day, 5 to 10 mg of oral tofacitinib was administered to treated patients.

The study, taken as a whole, reports: Treatment with tofacitinib significantly lowered scalp clonality and reduced expanded CD8+ clones among the top 100. Scalp data also include sequences from resident alphabeta T cells of normal skin.

With regard to this clone: Its antigen is as yet unknown.

Extraction and reverse transcription of RNA yielded cDNA as the sequencing template. Libraries were prepared by immunoSEQ multiplex PCR; TCRdb keeps only in-frame clonotypes and omits some of them. The repertoire holds roughly 110,000 clones, with around three fifths as singletons. The CDR3 consists of 15 residues. Germline V gene sequence: CDR1 SEHNR, CDR2 FQNEAQ (reference sequence). The V end was cut by 5 bases, the J end by 0 bases, with 11 bases between. Regarding treatment: oral pan-JAK inhibitor, 5-10 mg twice daily. Investigators sorted PBMCs to obtain both CD4+ and CD8+ T cells. This specimen consisted of CD8+ T cells sorted from blood, obtained at week 24, from a patient treated with tofacitinib. The chain recombines TRBV7-9 with TRBJ1-5; possibly TRBD1 for D (5 bases). The receptor comes from a human donor with alopecia areata. The CDR3 here is CASSPGPNSNQPQHF. The CDR3 bases are TGTGCCAGCAGCCCGGGACCGAATAGCAATCAGCCCCAGCATTTT.